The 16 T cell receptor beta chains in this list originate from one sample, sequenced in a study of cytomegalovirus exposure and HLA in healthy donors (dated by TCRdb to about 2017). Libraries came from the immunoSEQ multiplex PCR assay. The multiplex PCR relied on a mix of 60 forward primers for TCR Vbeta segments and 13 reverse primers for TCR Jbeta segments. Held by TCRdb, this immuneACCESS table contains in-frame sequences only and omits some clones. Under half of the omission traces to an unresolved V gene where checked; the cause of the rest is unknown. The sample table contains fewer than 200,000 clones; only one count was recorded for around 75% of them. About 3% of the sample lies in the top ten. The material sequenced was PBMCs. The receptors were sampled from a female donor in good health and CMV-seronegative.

The DNA of the CDR3 is TGTGCCATAGGACATCCTTTCACCGGGGAGCTGTTTTTT. This translates into CAIGHPFTGELFF. This rearrangement joins TRBV10-3 to TRBJ2-2; D is possibly TRBD1 (5 bases). Trimming shortened V by 9 bases and J by 4 bases, and 12 bases separated the two germline ends. Germline V gene sequence: CDR1 ENHRY, CDR2 SYGVKD. This CDR3 comprises 13 residues.

CDR3 bases: TGTGCCAGCAGCTCCAGGGGCCTTCAGCCCCAGCATTTT. Translated, it gives CASSSRGLQPQHF. The chain joins TRBV28 to TRBJ1-5; maybe TRBD1 (6 bases). CDR3 size: 13 residues. Germline-derived CDR1 and CDR2 are MDHEN and SYDVKM. Trimming removed 6 bases at V and 6 bases at J, with 12 bases between.

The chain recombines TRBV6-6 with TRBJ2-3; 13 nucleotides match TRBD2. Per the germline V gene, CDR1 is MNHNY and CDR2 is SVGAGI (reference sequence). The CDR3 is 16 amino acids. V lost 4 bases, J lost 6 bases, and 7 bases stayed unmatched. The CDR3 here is CASSSGGLAGADTQYF. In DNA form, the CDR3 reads TGTGCCAGCAGTTCGGGAGGACTAGCGGGAGCTGATACGCAGTATTTT.

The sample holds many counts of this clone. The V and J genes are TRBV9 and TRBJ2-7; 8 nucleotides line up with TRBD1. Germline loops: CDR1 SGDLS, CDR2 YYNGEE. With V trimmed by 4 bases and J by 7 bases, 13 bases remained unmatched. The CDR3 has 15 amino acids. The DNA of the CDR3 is TGTGCCAGCAGCCCGAGGACAGGGATAGGACGGGAGCAGTACTTC. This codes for CASSPRTGIGREQYF.

The CDR3 here is CASSPPRQGVHYEQFF. Here the CDR3 DNA reads TGTGCCAGCTCACCTCCGAGACAGGGGGTACATTATGAGCAGTTCTTC. The chain recombines TRBV18 with TRBJ2-1; TRBD1 matches at 9 bases. The length of the CDR3 is 16 residues. Germline CDR1 KGHSH, CDR2 LQKENI. Trimming removed 3 bases from V and 8 bases from J; junction bases left unmatched: 11.

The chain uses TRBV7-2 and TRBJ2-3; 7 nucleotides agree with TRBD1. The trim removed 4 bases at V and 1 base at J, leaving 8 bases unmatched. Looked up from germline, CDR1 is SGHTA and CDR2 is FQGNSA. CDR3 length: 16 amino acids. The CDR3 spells CASSSHLGQGTDTQYF. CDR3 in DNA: TGTGCCAGCAGCTCCCACCTCGGACAGGGCACAGATACGCAGTATTTT.

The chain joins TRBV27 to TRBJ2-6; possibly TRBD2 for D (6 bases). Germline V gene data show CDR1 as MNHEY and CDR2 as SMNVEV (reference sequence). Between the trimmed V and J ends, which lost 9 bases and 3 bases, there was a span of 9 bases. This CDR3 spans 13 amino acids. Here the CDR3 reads CASRGFGANVLTF. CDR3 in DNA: TGTGCCAGTCGGGGGTTTGGGGCCAACGTCCTGACTTTC. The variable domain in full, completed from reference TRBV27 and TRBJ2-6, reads EAQVTQNPRYLITVTGKKLTVTCSQNMNHEYMSWYRQDPGLGLRQIYYSMNVEVTDKGDVPEGYKVSRKEKRNFPLILESPSPNQTSLYFCASRGFGANVLTFGAGSRLTVL.

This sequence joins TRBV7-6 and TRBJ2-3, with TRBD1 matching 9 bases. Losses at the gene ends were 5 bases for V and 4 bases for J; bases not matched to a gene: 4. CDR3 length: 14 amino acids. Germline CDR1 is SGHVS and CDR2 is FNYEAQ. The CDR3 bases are TGTGCCAGCAGCACTCGACAGGGGGCAGATACGCAGTATTTT. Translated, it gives CASSTRQGADTQYF.

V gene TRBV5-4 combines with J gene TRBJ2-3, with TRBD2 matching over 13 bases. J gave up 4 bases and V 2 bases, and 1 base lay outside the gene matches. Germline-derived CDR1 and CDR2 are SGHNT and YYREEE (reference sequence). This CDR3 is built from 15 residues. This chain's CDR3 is CASSLLAGGPDTQYF. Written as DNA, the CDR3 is TGTGCCAGCAGCTTACTAGCGGGAGGGCCAGATACGCAGTATTTT.

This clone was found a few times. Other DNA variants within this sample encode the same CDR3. The CDR3, as DNA: TGCGCCAGCAGCTTGACAGGGTTGAACACTGAAGCTTTCTTT. It is translated as CASSLTGLNTEAFF. The chain has TRBV5-1 and TRBJ1-1; weak D call: TRBD1 (6 bases). The CDR3 loop spans 14 amino acids. CDR1 SGHRS and CDR2 YFSETQ come from the germline V gene. The ends were cut back, 1 base at V and 0 bases at J, with 7 bases in the middle.

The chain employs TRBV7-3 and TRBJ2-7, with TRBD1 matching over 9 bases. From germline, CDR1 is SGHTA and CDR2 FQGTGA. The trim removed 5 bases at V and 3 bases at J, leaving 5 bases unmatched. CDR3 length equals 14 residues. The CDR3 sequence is CASSEGQGSYEQYF. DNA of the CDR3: TGTGCCAGCAGCGAGGGACAGGGTAGCTACGAGCAGTACTTC.

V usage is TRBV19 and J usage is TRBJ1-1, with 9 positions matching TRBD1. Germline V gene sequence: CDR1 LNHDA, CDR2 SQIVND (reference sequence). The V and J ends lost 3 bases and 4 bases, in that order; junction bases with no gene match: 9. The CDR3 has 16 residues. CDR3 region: CASSMARSGQGTEAFF. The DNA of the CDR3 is TGTGCCAGTAGTATGGCCCGATCGGGACAGGGCACTGAAGCTTTCTTT. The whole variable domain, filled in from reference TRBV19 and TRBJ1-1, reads DGGITQSPKYLFRKEGQNVTLSCEQNLNHDAMYWYRQDPGQGLRLIYYSQIVNDFQKGDIAEGYSVSREKKESFPLTVTSAQKNPTAFYLCASSMARSGQGTEAFFGQGTRLTVV.

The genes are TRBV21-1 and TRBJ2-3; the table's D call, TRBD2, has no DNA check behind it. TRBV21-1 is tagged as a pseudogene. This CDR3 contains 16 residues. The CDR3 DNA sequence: TGTGCCAGCAGGAAAAAAGGGGGGGGCGGCACAGATACGCAGTATTTT. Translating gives CASRKKGGGGTDTQYF.

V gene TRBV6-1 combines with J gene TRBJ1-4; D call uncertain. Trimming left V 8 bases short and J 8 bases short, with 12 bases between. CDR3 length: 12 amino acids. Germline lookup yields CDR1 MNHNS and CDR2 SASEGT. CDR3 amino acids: CASSRYREKLFF. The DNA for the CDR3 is TGTGCCAGCTCTCGGTATCGGGAAAAACTGTTTTTT.

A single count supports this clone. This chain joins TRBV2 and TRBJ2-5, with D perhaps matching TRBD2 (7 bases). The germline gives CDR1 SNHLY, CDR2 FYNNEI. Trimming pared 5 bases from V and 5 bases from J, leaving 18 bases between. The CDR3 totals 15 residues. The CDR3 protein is CASSKIRGARETQYF. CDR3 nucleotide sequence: TGTGCCAGCAGTAAAATTCGGGGGGCGCGGGAGACCCAGTACTTC.

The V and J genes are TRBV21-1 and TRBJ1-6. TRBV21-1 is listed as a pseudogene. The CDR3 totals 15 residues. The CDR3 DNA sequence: TGTGCCAGCAGCACAGACGGAGACTATAATTCACCCCTCCACTTT. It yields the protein CASSTDGDYNSPLHF.